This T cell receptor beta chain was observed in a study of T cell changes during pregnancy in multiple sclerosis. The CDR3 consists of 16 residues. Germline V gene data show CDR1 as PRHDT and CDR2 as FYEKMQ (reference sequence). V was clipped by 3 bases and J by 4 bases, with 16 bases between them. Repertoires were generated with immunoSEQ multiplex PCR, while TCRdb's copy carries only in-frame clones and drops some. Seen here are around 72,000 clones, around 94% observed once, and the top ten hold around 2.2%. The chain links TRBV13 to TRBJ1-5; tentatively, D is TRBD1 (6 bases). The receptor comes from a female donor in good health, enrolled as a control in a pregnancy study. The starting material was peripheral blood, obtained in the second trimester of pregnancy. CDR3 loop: CASSFRGAGKNQPQHF. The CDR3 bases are TGTGCCAGCAGCTTCCGGGGGGCAGGGAAGAATCAGCCCCAGCATTTT.